This TCR beta chain is from a study of T cell responses to AZD1222 COVID-19 vaccine. Points from the study as a whole: Repertoire samples came only from after the peak T cell response. White British people made up most donors, females outnumbered males, and clonal diversity was possibly underestimated.

The repertoire was sequenced with immunoSEQ multiplex PCR; TCRdb's copy has only in-frame clones and lacks some. The sample includes about 140,000 clones, approximately 92% of them seen just once. Note on this clone: Its antigen is unknown.

The germline V gene encodes CDR1 MGHRA and CDR2 YSYEKL. CDR3 size: 17 residues. With 1 base removed from V and 14 bases from J, the gap between germline ends came to 24 bases. The sample in question was peripheral blood, obtained on day 0 of AZD1222 vaccination. This chain links TRBV4-1 with TRBJ1-6; D is ambiguous. This sequence was found in an adult in good health. CDR3 bases: TGCGCCAGCAGCCAAGGGGGAATCAGAGACCAGGAACGATCCCTCCACTTT. It yields the protein CASSQGGIRDQERSLHF.